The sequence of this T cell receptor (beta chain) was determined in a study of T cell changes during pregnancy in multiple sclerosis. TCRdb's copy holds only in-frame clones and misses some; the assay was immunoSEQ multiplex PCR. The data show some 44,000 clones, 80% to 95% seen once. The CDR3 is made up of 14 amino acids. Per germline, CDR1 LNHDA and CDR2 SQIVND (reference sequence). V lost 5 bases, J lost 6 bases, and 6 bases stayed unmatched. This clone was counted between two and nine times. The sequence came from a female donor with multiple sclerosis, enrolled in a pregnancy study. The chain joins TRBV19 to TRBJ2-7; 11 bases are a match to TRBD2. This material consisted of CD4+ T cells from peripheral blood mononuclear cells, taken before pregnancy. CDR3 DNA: TGTGCCAGTAGTCCTCTAGCGGGAGGTGGCGAGCAGTACTTC. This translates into CASSPLAGGGEQYF.